The sequence of this T cell receptor beta chain was determined in a study of blood T cell repertoires in COVID-19. Study-level background: Acute and convalescent COVID-19 specimens originated in the United States, Italy and Spain.

Germline V gene data show CDR1 as LGHDT and CDR2 as YNNKEL (reference sequence). This CDR3 region has 15 residues. V lost 1 base, J lost 1 base, and 2 bases stayed unmatched. Repertoires were generated with immunoSEQ multiplex PCR, while TCRdb's copy carries only in-frame clones and drops some. The repertoire holds 250,000 to 400,000 clones, 90% seen once, with under 3.5% in the top ten. Material: peripheral blood. The chain uses TRBV3-1 (or the pseudogene TRBV3-2) and TRBJ1-1; TRBD1 matches 8 bases. This clonotype originated in a woman in her 30s with COVID-19, enrolled during active disease. CDR3 protein: CASSQGDRPNTEAFF. DNA of the CDR3: TGTGCCAGCAGCCAAGGGGACAGGCCGAACACTGAAGCTTTCTTT.